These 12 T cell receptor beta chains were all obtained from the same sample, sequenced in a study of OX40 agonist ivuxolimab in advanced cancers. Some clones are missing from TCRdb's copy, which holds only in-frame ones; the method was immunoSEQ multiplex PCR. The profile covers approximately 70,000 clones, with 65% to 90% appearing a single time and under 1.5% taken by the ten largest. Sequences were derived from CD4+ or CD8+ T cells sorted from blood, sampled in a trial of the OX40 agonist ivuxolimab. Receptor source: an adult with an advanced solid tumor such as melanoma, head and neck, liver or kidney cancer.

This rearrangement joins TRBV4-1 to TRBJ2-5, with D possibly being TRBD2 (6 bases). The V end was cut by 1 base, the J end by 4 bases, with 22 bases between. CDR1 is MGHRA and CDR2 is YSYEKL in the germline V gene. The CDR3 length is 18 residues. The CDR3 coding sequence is TGCGCCAGCAGCCAAGTGAGCGGGCGGGTCTCTAAGAGAGAGACCCAGTACTTC. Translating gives CASSQVSGRVSKRETQYF.

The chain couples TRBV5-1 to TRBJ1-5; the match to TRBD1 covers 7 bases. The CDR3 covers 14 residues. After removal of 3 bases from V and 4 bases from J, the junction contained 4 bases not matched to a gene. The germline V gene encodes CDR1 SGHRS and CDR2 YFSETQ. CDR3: CASSWTGLNQPQHF. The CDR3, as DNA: TGCGCCAGCAGCTGGACAGGACTGAATCAGCCCCAGCATTTT.

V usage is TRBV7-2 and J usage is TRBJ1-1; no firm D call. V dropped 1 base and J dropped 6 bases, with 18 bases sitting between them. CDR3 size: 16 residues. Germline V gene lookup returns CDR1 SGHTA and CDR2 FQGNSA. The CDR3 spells CASSLVRAAVGAEAFF. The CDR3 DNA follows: TGTGCCAGCAGCTTAGTAAGGGCCGCAGTGGGTGCTGAAGCTTTCTTT.

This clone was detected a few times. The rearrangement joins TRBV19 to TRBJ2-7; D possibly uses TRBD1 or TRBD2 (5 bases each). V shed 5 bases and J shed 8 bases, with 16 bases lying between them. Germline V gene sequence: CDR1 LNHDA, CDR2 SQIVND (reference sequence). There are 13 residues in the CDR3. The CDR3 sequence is CASSRDGLPKQYF. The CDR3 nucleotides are TGTGCCAGTAGTCGGGACGGACTTCCCAAGCAGTACTTC.

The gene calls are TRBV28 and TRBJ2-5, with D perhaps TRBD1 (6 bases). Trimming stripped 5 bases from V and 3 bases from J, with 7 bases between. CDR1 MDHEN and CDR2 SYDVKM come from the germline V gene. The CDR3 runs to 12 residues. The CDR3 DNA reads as TGTGCCAGCAGTGAGGGGGAAGAGACCCAGTACTTC. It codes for CASSEGEETQYF.

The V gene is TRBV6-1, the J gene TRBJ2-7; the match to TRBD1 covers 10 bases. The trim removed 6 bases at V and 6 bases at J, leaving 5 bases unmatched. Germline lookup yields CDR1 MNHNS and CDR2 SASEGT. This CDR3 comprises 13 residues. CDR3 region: CASSRDRGSEQYF. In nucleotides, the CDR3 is TGTGCCAGCAGCCGGGACAGGGGATCCGAGCAGTACTTC.

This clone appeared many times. CDR3 region: CASSWDRGFPEAFF. The DNA of the CDR3 is TGTGCCAGCAGCTGGGACAGGGGGTTCCCTGAAGCTTTCTTT. The genes are TRBV7-2 and TRBJ1-1; 11 bases fit TRBD1. With V trimmed by 4 bases and J by 6 bases, 4 bases remained unmatched. From germline, CDR1 is SGHTA and CDR2 FQGNSA. The CDR3 is made up of 14 amino acids.

CDR3 DNA: TGTGCCAGCAGTTTACCGATGGTGAGCCAGTACTTC. It encodes CASSLPMVSQYF. V usage is TRBV28 and J usage is TRBJ2-5; D gene uncertain. Germline CDR1 MDHEN, CDR2 SYDVKM. Trimming left V 2 bases short and J 10 bases short, with 11 bases between. CDR3 size: 12 residues.

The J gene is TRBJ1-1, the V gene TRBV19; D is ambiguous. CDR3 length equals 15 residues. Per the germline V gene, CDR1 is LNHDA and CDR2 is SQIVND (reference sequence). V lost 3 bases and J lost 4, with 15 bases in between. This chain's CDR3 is CASSMGVIRATEAFF. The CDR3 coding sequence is TGTGCCAGTAGTATGGGAGTTATAAGGGCCACTGAAGCTTTCTTT.

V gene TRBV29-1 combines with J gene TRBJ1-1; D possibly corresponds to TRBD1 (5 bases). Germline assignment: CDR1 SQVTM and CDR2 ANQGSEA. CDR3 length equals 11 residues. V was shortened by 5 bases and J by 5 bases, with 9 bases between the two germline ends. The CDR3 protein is CSVSRGTEAFF. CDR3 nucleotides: TGCAGCGTTTCTCGGGGGACTGAAGCTTTCTTT.

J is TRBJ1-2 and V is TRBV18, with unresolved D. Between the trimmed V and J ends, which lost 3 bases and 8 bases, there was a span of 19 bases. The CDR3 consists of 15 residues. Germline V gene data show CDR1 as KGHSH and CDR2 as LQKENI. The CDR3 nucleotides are TGTGCCAGCTCACCGGAGAGTAGGGCCTCCAGGGGCTACACCTTC. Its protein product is CASSPESRASRGYTF.

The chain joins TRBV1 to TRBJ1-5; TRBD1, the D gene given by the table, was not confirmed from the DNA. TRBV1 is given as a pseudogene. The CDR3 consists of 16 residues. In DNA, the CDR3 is TGCACGGAGAACGGACAAGATCTAAATAGCAATCAGCCCCAGCATTTT. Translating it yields CTENGQDLNSNQPQHF.